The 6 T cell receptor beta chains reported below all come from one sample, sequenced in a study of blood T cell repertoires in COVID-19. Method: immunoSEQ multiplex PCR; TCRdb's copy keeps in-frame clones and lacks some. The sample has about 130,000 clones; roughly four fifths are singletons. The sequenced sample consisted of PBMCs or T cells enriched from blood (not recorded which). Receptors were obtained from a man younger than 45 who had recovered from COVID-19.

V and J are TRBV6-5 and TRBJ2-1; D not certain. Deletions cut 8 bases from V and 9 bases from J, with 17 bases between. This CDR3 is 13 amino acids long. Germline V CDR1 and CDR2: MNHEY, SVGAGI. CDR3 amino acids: CASLSTPPVEQFF. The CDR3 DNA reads TGTGCCAGCCTCTCGACACCCCCGGTTGAGCAGTTCTTC.

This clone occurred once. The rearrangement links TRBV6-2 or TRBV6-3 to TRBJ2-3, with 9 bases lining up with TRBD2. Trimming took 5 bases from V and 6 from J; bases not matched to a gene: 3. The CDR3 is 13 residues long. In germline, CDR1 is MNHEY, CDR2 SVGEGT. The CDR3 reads CASSSGRPDTQYF. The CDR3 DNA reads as TGTGCCAGCAGTAGCGGGAGGCCTGATACGCAGTATTTT.

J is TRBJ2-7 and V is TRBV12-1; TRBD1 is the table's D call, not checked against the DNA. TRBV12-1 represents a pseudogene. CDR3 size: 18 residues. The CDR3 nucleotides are TGTGCCAGCAGCTTTGCCTTATGCTCCTATTTGGGCTTTGTCGAGCAGTACGTC. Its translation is CASSFALCSYLGFVEQYV.

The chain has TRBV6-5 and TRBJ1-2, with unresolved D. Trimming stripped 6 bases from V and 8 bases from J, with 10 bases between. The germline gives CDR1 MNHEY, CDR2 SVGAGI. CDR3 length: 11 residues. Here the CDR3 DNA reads TGTGCCAGCAGGGAGGGTTGGGGCTACACCTTC. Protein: CASREGWGYTF.

The CDR3 loop reads CASSRGGQPKNYGYTF. The CDR3 DNA follows: TGCGCCAGCAGCCGAGGCGGACAACCTAAGAACTATGGCTACACCTTC. The rearrangement uses TRBV4-1 and TRBJ1-2; tentatively, D is TRBD1 (5 bases). Germline V gene data show CDR1 as MGHRA and CDR2 as YSYEKL. The CDR3 is 16 amino acids. V dropped 4 bases and J dropped 2 bases, with 17 bases sitting between them.

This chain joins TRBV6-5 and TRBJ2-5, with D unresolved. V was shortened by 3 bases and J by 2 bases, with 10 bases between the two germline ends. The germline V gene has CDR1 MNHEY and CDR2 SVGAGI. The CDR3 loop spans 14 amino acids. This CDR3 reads CASSYVGRQETQYF. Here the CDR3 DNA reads TGTGCCAGCAGTTATGTTGGCAGGCAAGAGACCCAGTACTTC.